These 30 T cell receptor beta chains were sequenced from one sample in a study of a mutant IDH1 vaccine in newly diagnosed glioma. The assay was immunoSEQ multiplex PCR, and TCRdb's table has in-frame clones only and misses some. The sample contains roughly 32,000 clones, around four fifths of which appear only once. Time point defined: week 35, safety follow-up. Each vaccine dose was 300 ug of mutant IDH1 20-mer peptide, with topical imiquimod. Their specific antigens are unknown. The sample here was PBMCs, taken from a glioma patient whose treatment included an IDH1 peptide vaccine. These receptors originate from a man aged 35-49 years with glioma. Some clones in this sample may be carry-over from other donors' samples.

The chain uses TRBV7-9 and TRBJ2-7; a possible D gene is TRBD1 (6 bases). The CDR3 contains 18 residues. The V gene's germline CDR1 is SEHNR and CDR2 FQNEAQ (reference sequence). The V and J ends lost 1 base and 3 bases respectively, with 22 bases between them. The CDR3 DNA follows: TGTGCCAGCAGCTTAGTGGGGGCAGGGGACCCCCAATACTACGAGCAGTACTTC. Protein product: CASSLVGAGDPQYYEQYF.

The J gene is TRBJ2-2, the V gene TRBV5-6, with TRBD1 identical over 9 bases. The ends lost 5 bases at V and 5 bases at J; junction bases unmatched: 7. The CDR3 totals 15 residues. CDR1 and CDR2 (germline): SGHDT, YYEEEE. The CDR3 spells CASRSGQGRTGELFF. The CDR3 bases are TGTGCCAGCAGATCCGGACAGGGGAGGACCGGGGAGCTGTTTTTT.

The gene calls are TRBV6-5 and TRBJ2-1, with D perhaps TRBD1 (5 bases). The CDR3 has 15 amino acids. Trimming removed 4 bases at V and 4 bases at J, with 14 bases between. Germline lookup yields CDR1 MNHEY and CDR2 SVGAGI. CDR3 amino acids: CASSSNRPQYNEQFF. The CDR3, as DNA: TGTGCCAGCAGTTCCAACAGGCCCCAGTACAATGAGCAGTTCTTC.

The J gene is TRBJ2-3, the V gene TRBV28, with 10 positions matching TRBD1. The CDR3 covers 15 residues. Germline-derived CDR1 and CDR2 are MDHEN and SYDVKM. With 6 bases clipped from V and 4 bases from J, the junction kept 7 bases outside the gene matches. The DNA for the CDR3 is TGTGCCAGCAGATCCCTCGGGACAGGGGCAGATACGCAGTATTTT. Protein product: CASRSLGTGADTQYF.

The rearrangement joins TRBV5-1 to TRBJ2-1, with 15 bases lining up with TRBD2. CDR1 is SGHRS and CDR2 is YFSETQ in the germline V gene. This CDR3 is 18 amino acids long. The J segment lost 2 bases and the V segment lost 4 bases, leaving 7 bases of the junction unmatched. The chain's CDR3 is CASSIGTSGGSAYNEQFF. The CDR3 bases are TGCGCCAGCAGCATCGGGACTAGCGGGGGGTCAGCCTACAATGAGCAGTTCTTC.

There are a few counts of this clone. The J gene is TRBJ1-1, the V gene TRBV6-5; 8 nucleotides align to TRBD1. The trim removed 7 bases at V and 8 bases at J, leaving 12 bases unmatched. Germline V gene sequence: CDR1 MNHEY, CDR2 SVGAGI. The CDR3 has 14 residues. The CDR3 DNA sequence: TGTGCCAGCATCCCCCCGTTAGGGACAGGCGAAGCTTTCTTT. Translated: CASIPPLGTGEAFF.

V usage is TRBV5-1 and J usage is TRBJ2-3; 13 positions match TRBD2. Trimming cost V 4 bases and J 1 base; bases outside gene matches: 9. The V gene's germline CDR1 is SGHRS and CDR2 YFSETQ. CDR3 length equals 18 residues. Written as DNA, the CDR3 is TGCGCCAGCAGCCCTGGACTAGCGGGGGCGAGAGGCACAGATACGCAGTATTTT. Its protein product is CASSPGLAGARGTDTQYF.

This clone came up a few times. V is TRBV30 and J is TRBJ1-2; D is undetermined. Germline-derived CDR1 and CDR2 are GTSNPN and SVGIG (reference sequence). This CDR3 contains 14 residues. Trimming shortened V by 1 base and J by 7 bases, and 16 bases separated the two germline ends. CDR3 protein: CAWSGNSALGGYTF. The CDR3 coding sequence is TGTGCCTGGAGTGGTAACAGCGCCTTGGGTGGCTACACCTTC. Variable domain in full (rest from reference TRBV30 and TRBJ1-2): SQTIHQWPATLVQPVGSPLSLECTVEGTSNPNLYWYRQAAGRGLQLLFYSVGIGQISSEVPQNLSASRPQDRQFILSSKKLLLSDSGFYLCAWSGNSALGGYTFGSGTRLTVV.

This clone was found once. The chain links TRBV19 to TRBJ1-5, with D tentatively TRBD1 (5 bases). The germline V gene has CDR1 LNHDA and CDR2 SQIVND (reference sequence). The CDR3 runs 15 residues. The V end was cut by 4 bases, the J end by 4 bases, with 14 bases between. In DNA form, the CDR3 reads TGTGCCAGTAGTAAGTGGGCGGACACTAATCAGCCCCAGCATTTT. Its translation: CASSKWADTNQPQHF. The variable domain in full, with the rest retrieved from reference TRBV19 and TRBJ1-5, is DGGITQSPKYLFRKEGQNVTLSCEQNLNHDAMYWYRQDPGQGLRLIYYSQIVNDFQKGDIAEGYSVSREKKESFPLTVTSAQKNPTAFYLCASSKWADTNQPQHFGDGTRLSIL.

The CDR3 spells CASSVNGESTDTQYF. The DNA of the CDR3 is TGTGCCAGCAGCGTAAACGGGGAAAGCACAGATACGCAGTATTTT. This chain links TRBV7-2 with TRBJ2-3; D possibly corresponds to TRBD2 (5 bases). This CDR3 comprises 15 residues. Germline assignment: CDR1 SGHTA and CDR2 FQGNSA. Trimming left V 5 bases short and J 0 bases short, with 12 bases between.

V and J are TRBV25-1 and TRBJ2-7, with TRBD1 matching 11 bases. The CDR3 has 15 residues. The trim removed 7 bases at V and 3 bases at J, leaving 8 bases unmatched. CDR1 MGHDK and CDR2 SYGVNS come from the germline V gene. The CDR3, as DNA: TGTGCCAGCACGGTTCCGGGACAGGGGGTCTACGAGCAGTACTTC. This encodes CASTVPGQGVYEQYF.

This clone was observed once. The rearrangement uses TRBV5-1 and TRBJ2-1; D is possibly TRBD2 (5 bases). This CDR3 region has 16 residues. The ends were cut back, 0 bases at V and 7 bases at J, with 17 bases in the middle. CDR1 and CDR2 from the germline V gene are SGHRS and YFSETQ. This chain's CDR3 is CASSLARGNKVNEQFF. The CDR3 DNA reads TGCGCCAGCAGCTTGGCTAGAGGGAACAAGGTGAATGAGCAGTTCTTC.

The chain uses TRBV6-1 and TRBJ1-1; D is perhaps TRBD1 (5 bases). From germline, CDR1 is MNHNS and CDR2 SASEGT. The CDR3 runs to 14 residues. V was trimmed by 2 bases and J by 1 base, leaving 8 bases between them. The CDR3 nucleotides are TGTGCCAGCAGTGAACATGGGGGGAACACTGAAGCTTTCTTT. Protein sequence: CASSEHGGNTEAFF.

The chain recombines TRBV28 with TRBJ1-5; D not resolved. The CDR3 contains 15 residues. The V end lost 3 bases, the J end lost 3 bases, and 12 bases lay between the germline ends. Germline lookup yields CDR1 MDHEN and CDR2 SYDVKM. The CDR3 coding sequence is TGTGCCAGCAGTTTGCCGCGGTCAGTCAATCAGCCCCAGCATTTT. Its translation: CASSLPRSVNQPQHF.

The chain combines TRBV11-3 with TRBJ2-7, with D possibly TRBD1 on 6 matching bases. V shed 5 bases and J shed 4 bases, with 12 bases lying between them. The CDR3 has 13 amino acids. Germline CDR1 SGHNT, CDR2 YENEEA. DNA of the CDR3: TGTGCCAGCAGCCCAGGGGCCAGTTACGAGCAGTACTTC. The encoded protein is CASSPGASYEQYF.

This chain connects TRBV25-1 to TRBJ2-7, with D perhaps matching TRBD1 or TRBD2 (5 bases each). Looked up from germline, CDR1 is MGHDK and CDR2 is SYGVNS. CDR3 size: 14 residues. With 0 bases removed from V and 3 bases from J, the gap between germline ends came to 9 bases. The CDR3 region is CASSEYYGGYEQYF. For the CDR3, the DNA is TGTGCCAGCAGTGAATACTATGGGGGCTACGAGCAGTACTTC.

The DNA for the CDR3 is TGTGCCAGCAGCTTAGGGGGTTCGGGACTAGACATTTACTACGAGCAGTACTTC. Translated: CASSLGGSGLDIYYEQYF. This chain uses TRBV7-8 with TRBJ2-7, with 8 bases identical to TRBD2. Germline V gives CDR1 SGHVS, CDR2 FQNEAQ. V shed 1 base and J 3 bases; nucleotides not matched to a gene: 14. This CDR3 spans 18 amino acids.

This sequence joins TRBV6-1 and TRBJ1-1, with D tentatively TRBD1 (5 bases). The V gene's germline CDR1 is MNHNS and CDR2 SASEGT. This CDR3 contains 15 residues. Trimming stripped 6 bases from V and 2 bases from J, with 16 bases between. CDR3 nucleotide sequence: TGTGCCAGCAGGGACGAAGGGGCAGAAAACACTGAAGCTTTCTTT. Its translation: CASRDEGAENTEAFF.

The chain links TRBV11-2 to TRBJ1-2, with 7 positions matching TRBD1. CDR1 is SGHAT, CDR2 FQNNGV, per germline. J was trimmed by 2 bases and V by 5 bases; bases with no gene match: 2. This CDR3 is 13 amino acids long. CDR3 sequence (DNA): TGTGCCAGCAGCCGGACAGGCAACTATGGCTACACCTTC. As protein: CASSRTGNYGYTF.

The chain carries TRBV5-4 and TRBJ1-5, with TRBD1 identical over 7 bases. The CDR3 consists of 13 residues. Germline assignment: CDR1 SGHNT and CDR2 YYREEE (reference sequence). The junction had 2 bases not matched to a gene; V was cut back by 4 bases and J by 4 bases. The CDR3 sequence: CASSPGQNQPQHF. The DNA of the CDR3 is TGTGCCAGCAGCCCGGGACAGAATCAGCCCCAGCATTTT. The full variable domain, rest sourced from reference TRBV5-4 and TRBJ1-5, is ETGVTQSPTHLIKTRGQQVTLRCSSQSGHNTVSWYQQALGQGPQFIFQYYREEENGRGNFPPRFSGLQFPNYSSELNVNALELDDSALYLCASSPGQNQPQHFGDGTRLSIL.

This chain uses TRBV5-4 with TRBJ2-5; possibly TRBD2 for D (5 bases). V was clipped by 4 bases and J by 4 bases, with 11 bases between them. Germline V lookup: CDR1 SGHNT, CDR2 YYREEE (reference sequence). The CDR3 has 13 amino acids. The CDR3 coding sequence is TGTGCCAGCAGCCGAGGGAAGGGAGAGACCCAGTACTTC. Residues: CASSRGKGETQYF.

This clone was seen more than once but under ten times. This chain connects TRBV5-1 to TRBJ2-7; D is perhaps TRBD1 or TRBD2 (6 bases each). Germline CDR1 SGHRS, CDR2 YFSETQ. The V and J ends lost 2 bases and 3 bases respectively, with 21 bases between them. This CDR3 contains 17 residues. CDR3 amino acids: CASSFGGGPKDFYEQYF. CDR3 DNA sequence: TGCGCCAGCAGCTTTGGAGGGGGACCTAAGGACTTCTACGAGCAGTACTTC.

V gene TRBV10-3 combines with J gene TRBJ2-6, with TRBD1 as a possible D gene (5 bases). This CDR3 has 20 amino acids. The V and J ends lost 0 bases and 0 bases respectively, with 18 bases between them. Germline CDR1 ENHRY, CDR2 SYGVKD. CDR3 DNA: TGTGCCATCAGTGAGTCGGATGGGGCAGGCTGGATCTCTGGGGCCAACGTCCTGACTTTC. It translates to CAISESDGAGWISGANVLTF.

This clone appeared once. V usage is TRBV7-9 and J usage is TRBJ2-7; D may be TRBD1 or TRBD2 (5 bases each). CDR1 is SEHNR, CDR2 FQNEAQ, per germline (reference sequence). With 6 bases removed from V and 7 bases from J, the gap between germline ends came to 31 bases. The CDR3 has 18 amino acids. CDR3 coding DNA: TGTGCCAGCAGTTTTACCCCGGGCCCGGGACCCGTTCCCTCAGAGCAGTACTTC. Amino acids: CASSFTPGPGPVPSEQYF.

This clone was seen just once. The genes are TRBV30 and TRBJ1-6; no clear D. CDR3 size: 15 residues. The germline CDR1 and CDR2 sequences are GTSNPN and SVGIG (reference sequence). Trimming took off 6 bases at V and 0 bases at J, with 12 bases between the two ends. As DNA, the CDR3 is TGTGCCTGCCCTTCGAGGAGCTCCTATAATTCACCCCTCCACTTT. Translation gives CACPSRSSYNSPLHF.

The chain is built from TRBV19 and TRBJ2-6; 7 bases align to TRBD1. This CDR3 is 16 amino acids long. J gave up 3 bases and V 6 bases, and 8 bases lay outside the gene matches. Germline CDR1 and CDR2: LNHDA and SQIVND (reference sequence). The chain's CDR3 is CASRGPYRGGANVLTF. CDR3 sequence (DNA): TGTGCCAGTAGGGGTCCGTACAGGGGTGGGGCCAACGTCCTGACTTTC.

This clone was recorded only once. This chain links TRBV30 with TRBJ1-5, with 9 bases that match TRBD1. Trimming cost V 8 bases and J 2 bases; bases outside gene matches: 4. Germline V gene lookup returns CDR1 GTSNPN and CDR2 SVGIG (reference sequence). This CDR3 has 13 residues. CDR3 protein: CAGGQGGNQPQHF. The CDR3, as DNA: TGTGCCGGGGGACAGGGTGGCAATCAGCCCCAGCATTTT.

This clone was counted between two and nine times. The chain is built from TRBV7-8 and TRBJ2-7; TRBD1 aligns across 8 bases. J gave up 2 bases and V 5 bases, and 11 bases lay outside the gene matches. This CDR3 is 16 amino acids long. Germline V gene lookup returns CDR1 SGHVS and CDR2 FQNEAQ. CDR3 bases: TGTGCCAGCAGCCCGAGACCCGGGACAGGAGCCTACGAGCAGTACTTC. The encoded protein is CASSPRPGTGAYEQYF. The variable domain in full, completed from reference TRBV7-8 and TRBJ2-7, reads GAGVSQSPRYKVAKRGQDVALRCDPISGHVSLFWYQQALGQGPEFLTYFQNEAQLDKSGLPSDRFFAERPEGSVSTLKIQRTQQEDSAVYLCASSPRPGTGAYEQYFGPGTRLTVT.

This chain uses TRBV14 with TRBJ2-7; TRBD2 aligns across 8 bases. The CDR3 is 15 residues long. Unmatched junction bases numbered 13, after V lost 10 bases and J lost 2 bases. CDR1 SGHDN and CDR2 FVKESK come from the germline V gene. The DNA of the CDR3 is TGTGCCATCATTAACCCTAGCGGGTACACCTACGAGCAGTACTTC. It specifies CAIINPSGYTYEQYF.

This clone occurred once. The chain is built from TRBV4-1 and TRBJ1-5; no clear D gene. The germline CDR1 and CDR2 sequences are MGHRA and YSYEKL. This CDR3 region has 14 residues. Trimming pared 4 bases from V and 7 bases from J, leaving 14 bases between. CDR3 amino acids: CASSLLVRVQPQHF. CDR3 bases: TGCGCCAGCAGCCTCCTGGTAAGGGTGCAGCCCCAGCATTTT.